This T cell receptor (beta chain) emerged from a study of blood T cell repertoires in COVID-19. In this sample, this clone turned up a few times. Assay: immunoSEQ multiplex PCR; the TCRdb copy retains only in-frame clones and omits some. Found here are hundreds of thousands of clones, around 90% of them singletons; the top ten hold just under 1%. This CDR3 contains 13 residues. V gave up 6 bases and J gave up 3 bases, with 12 bases separating them. Germline CDR1 reads WSHSY; CDR2 reads SAAADI. This clonotype was sampled from a woman aged 25-40 years who had recovered from COVID-19. V usage is TRBV10-2 and J usage is TRBJ2-7; D may be TRBD2 (6 bases). The sequenced sample consisted of PBMCs or T cells enriched from blood (not recorded which). The CDR3, as DNA: TGCGCCAGCAGATACGGGGGAATCTACGAGCAGTACTTC. This encodes CASRYGGIYEQYF.